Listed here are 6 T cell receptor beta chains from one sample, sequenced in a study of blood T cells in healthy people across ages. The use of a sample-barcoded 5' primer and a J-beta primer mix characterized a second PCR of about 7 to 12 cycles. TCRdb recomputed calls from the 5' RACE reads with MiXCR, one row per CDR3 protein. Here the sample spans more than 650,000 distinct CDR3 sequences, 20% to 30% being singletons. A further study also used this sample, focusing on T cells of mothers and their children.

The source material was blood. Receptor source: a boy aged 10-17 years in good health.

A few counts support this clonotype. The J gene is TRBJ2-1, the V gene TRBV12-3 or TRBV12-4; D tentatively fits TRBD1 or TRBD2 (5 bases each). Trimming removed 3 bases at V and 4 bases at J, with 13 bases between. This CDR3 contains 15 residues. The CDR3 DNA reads TGTGCCAGCAGTTTTGGGGCAGGGAGTTACAATGAGCAGTTCTTC. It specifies CASSFGAGSYNEQFF.

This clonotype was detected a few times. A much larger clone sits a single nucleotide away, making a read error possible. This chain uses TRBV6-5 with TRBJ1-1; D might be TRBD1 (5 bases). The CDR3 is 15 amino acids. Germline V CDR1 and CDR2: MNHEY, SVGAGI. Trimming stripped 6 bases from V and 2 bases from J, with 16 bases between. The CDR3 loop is CASRYTQVSNTEAFF. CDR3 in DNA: TGTGCCAGCAGATACACACAGGTTTCAAACACTGAAGCTTTCTTT.

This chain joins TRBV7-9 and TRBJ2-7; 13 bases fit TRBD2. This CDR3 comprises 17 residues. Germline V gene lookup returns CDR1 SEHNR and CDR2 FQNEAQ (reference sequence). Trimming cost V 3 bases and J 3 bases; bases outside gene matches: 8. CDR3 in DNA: TGTGCCAGCAGCTTCGGGGCCGGGACTAGCGGGAACTACGAGCAGTACTTC. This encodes CASSFGAGTSGNYEQYF.

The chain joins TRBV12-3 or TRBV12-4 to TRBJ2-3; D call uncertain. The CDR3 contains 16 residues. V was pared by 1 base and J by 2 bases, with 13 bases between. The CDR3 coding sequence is TGTGCCAGCAGTTTAGGCGCCCCTACCCCCACAGATACGCAGTATTTT. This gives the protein CASSLGAPTPTDTQYF.

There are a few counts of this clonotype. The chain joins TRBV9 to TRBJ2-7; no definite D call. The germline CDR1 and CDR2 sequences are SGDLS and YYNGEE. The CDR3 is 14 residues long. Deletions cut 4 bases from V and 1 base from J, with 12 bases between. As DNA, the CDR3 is TGTGCCAGCAGCCCTGGGGTGGGTTCCTACGAGCAGTACTTC. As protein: CASSPGVGSYEQYF.

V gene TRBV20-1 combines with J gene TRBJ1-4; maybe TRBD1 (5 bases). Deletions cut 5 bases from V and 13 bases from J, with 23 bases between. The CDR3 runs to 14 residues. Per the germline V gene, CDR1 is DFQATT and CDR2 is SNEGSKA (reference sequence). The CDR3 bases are TGCAGTGCTCCCCGGGGGACTCCGCGGGGGGGACTGTTTTTT. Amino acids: CSAPRGTPRGGLFF.